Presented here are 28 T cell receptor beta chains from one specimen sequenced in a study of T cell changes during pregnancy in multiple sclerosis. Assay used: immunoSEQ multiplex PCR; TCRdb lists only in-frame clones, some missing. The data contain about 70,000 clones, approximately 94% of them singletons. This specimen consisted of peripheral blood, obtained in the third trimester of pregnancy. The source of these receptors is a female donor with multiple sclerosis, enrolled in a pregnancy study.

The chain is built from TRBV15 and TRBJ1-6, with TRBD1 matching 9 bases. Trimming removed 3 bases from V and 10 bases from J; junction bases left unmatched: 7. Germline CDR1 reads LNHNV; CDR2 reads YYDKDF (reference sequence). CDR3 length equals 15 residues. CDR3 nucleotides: TGTGCCACCAGCAGGACAGGGGGTATGGGCTCACCCCTCCACTTT. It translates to CATSRTGGMGSPLHF.

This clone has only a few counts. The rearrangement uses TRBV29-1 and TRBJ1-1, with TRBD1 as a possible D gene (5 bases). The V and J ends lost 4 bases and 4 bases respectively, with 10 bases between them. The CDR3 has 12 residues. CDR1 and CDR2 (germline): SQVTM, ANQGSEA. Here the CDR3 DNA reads TGCAGCGTTGTCAGGGAAGCCACTGAAGCTTTCTTT. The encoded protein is CSVVREATEAFF. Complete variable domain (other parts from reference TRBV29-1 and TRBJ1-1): SAVISQKPSRDICQRGTSLTIQCQVDSQVTMMFWYRQQPGQSLTLIATANQGSEATYESGFVIDKFPISRPNLTFSTLTVSNMSPEDSSIYLCSVVREATEAFFGQGTRLTVV.

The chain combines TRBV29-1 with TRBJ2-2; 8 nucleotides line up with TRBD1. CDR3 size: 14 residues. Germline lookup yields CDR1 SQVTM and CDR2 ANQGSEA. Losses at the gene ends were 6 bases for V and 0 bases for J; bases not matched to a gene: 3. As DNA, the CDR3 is TGCAGCGTGGGACAGGTCACGAACACCGGGGAGCTGTTTTTT. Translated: CSVGQVTNTGELFF.

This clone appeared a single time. The CDR3 loop reads CATGQEQTGANVLTF. In DNA form, the CDR3 reads TGTGCCACCGGACAGGAACAAACTGGGGCCAACGTCCTGACTTTC. This chain uses TRBV2 with TRBJ2-6; 7 bases line up with TRBD1. Unmatched junction bases numbered 8, after V lost 10 bases and J lost 2 bases. CDR1 SNHLY and CDR2 FYNNEI come from the germline V gene. The CDR3 is 15 amino acids.

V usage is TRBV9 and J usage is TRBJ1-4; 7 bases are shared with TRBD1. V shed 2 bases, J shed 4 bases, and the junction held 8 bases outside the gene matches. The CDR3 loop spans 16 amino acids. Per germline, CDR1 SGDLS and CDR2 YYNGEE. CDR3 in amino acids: CASSVSSDRRNEKLFF. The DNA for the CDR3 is TGTGCCAGCAGCGTTTCTTCGGACAGGCGTAATGAAAAACTGTTTTTT. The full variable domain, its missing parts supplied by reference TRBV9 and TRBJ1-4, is DSGVTQTPKHLITATGQRVTLRCSPRSGDLSVYWYQQSLDQGLQFLIQYYNGEERAKGNILERFSAQQFPDLHSELNLSSLELGDSALYFCASSVSSDRRNEKLFFGSGTQLSVL.

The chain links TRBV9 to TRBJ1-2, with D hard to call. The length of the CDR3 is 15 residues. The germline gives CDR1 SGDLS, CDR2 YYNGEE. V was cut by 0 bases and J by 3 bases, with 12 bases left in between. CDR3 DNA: TGTGCCAGCAGCGTAGACCCGGGCGGGGACTATGGCTACACCTTC. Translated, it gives CASSVDPGGDYGYTF.

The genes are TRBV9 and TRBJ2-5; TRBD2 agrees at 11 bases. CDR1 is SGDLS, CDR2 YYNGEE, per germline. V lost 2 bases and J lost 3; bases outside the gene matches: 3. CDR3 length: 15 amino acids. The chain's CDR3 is CASSVSGGAEETQYF. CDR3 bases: TGTGCCAGCAGCGTTAGCGGGGGGGCCGAAGAGACCCAGTACTTC. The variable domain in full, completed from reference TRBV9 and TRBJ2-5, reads DSGVTQTPKHLITATGQRVTLRCSPRSGDLSVYWYQQSLDQGLQFLIQYYNGEERAKGNILERFSAQQFPDLHSELNLSSLELGDSALYFCASSVSGGAEETQYFGPGTRLLVL.

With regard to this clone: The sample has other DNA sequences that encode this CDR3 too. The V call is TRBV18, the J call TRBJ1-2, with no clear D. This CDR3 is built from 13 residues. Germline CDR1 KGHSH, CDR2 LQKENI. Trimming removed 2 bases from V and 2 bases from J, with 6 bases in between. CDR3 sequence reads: CASSPDRNYGYTF. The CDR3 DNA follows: TGTGCCAGCTCACCAGATCGGAACTATGGCTACACCTTC.

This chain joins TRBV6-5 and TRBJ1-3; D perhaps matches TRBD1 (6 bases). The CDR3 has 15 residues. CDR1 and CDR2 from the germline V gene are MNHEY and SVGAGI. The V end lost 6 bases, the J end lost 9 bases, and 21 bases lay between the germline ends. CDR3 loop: CASRLTGSAFPTIYF. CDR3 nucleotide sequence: TGTGCCAGCAGACTCACAGGGTCGGCTTTCCCCACCATATATTTT.

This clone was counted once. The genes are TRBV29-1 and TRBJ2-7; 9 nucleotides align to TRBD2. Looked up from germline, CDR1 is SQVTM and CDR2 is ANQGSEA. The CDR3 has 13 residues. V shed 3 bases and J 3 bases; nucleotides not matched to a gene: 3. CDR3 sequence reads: CSVDSGGYYEQYF. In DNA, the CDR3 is TGCAGCGTTGATAGCGGGGGATACTACGAGCAGTACTTC.

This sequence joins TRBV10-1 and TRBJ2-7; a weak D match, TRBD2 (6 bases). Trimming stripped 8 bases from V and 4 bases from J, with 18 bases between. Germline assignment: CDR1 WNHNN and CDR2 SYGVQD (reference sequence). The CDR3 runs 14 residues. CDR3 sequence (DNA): TGCGCCAGCCTAGAGGCACGGGGGAGATACGAGCAGTACTTC. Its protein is CASLEARGRYEQYF.

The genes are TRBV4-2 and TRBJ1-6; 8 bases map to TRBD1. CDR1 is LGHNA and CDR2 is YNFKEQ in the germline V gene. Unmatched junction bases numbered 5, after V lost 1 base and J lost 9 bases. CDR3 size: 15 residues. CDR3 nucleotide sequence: TGTGCCAGCAGCCAAGTCGACAGGGGTAGTTCACCCCTCCACTTT. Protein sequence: CASSQVDRGSSPLHF.

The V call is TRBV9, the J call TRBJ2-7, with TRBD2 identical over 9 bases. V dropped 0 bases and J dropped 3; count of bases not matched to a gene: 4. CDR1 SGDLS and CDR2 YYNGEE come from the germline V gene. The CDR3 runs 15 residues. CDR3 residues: CASSVGGSGGYEQYF. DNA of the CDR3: TGTGCCAGCAGCGTAGGCGGTAGCGGGGGCTACGAGCAGTACTTC.

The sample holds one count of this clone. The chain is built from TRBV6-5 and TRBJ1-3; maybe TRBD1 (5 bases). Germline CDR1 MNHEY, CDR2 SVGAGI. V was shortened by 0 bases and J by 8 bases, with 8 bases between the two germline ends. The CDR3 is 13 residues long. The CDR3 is CASSYSGADTIYF. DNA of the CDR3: TGTGCCAGCAGTTACTCAGGGGCGGACACCATATATTTT.

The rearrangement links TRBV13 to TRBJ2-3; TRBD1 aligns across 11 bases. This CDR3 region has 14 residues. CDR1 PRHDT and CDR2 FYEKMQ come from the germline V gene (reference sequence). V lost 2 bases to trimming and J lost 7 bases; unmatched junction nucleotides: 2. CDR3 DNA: TGTGCCAGCAGCTTAAGGGACAGGGGGAATACGCAGTATTTT. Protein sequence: CASSLRDRGNTQYF.

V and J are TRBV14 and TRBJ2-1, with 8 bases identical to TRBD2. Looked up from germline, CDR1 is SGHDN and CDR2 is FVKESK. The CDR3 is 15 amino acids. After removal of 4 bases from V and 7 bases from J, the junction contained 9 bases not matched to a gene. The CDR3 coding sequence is TGTGCCAGCAGCCTAAATATCGGGGGGGCAAATGAGCAGTTCTTC. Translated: CASSLNIGGANEQFF.

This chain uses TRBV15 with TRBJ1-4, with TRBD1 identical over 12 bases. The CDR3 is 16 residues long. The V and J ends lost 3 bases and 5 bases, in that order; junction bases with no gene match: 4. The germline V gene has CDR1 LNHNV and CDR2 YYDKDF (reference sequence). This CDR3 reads CATSRGQGALNEKLFF. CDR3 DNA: TGTGCCACCAGCAGGGGACAGGGGGCCTTAAATGAAAAACTGTTTTTT. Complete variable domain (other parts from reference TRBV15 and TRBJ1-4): DAMVIQNPRYQVTQFGKPVTLSCSQTLNHNVMYWYQQKSSQAPKLLFHYYDKDFNNEADTPDNFQSRRPNTSFCFLDIRSPGLGDTAMYLCATSRGQGALNEKLFFGSGTQLSVL.

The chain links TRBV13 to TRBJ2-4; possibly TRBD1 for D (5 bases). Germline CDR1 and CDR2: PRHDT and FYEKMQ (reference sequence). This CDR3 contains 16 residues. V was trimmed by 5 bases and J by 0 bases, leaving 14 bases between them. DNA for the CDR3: TGTGCCAGCAGCAACCGACAGATTCTAGCCAAAAACATTCAGTACTTC. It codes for CASSNRQILAKNIQYF.

The CDR3 coding sequence is TGTGCCAGCAGTTACTCTGACAGCTATGAAGCTTTCTTT. It translates to CASSYSDSYEAFF. The chain combines TRBV6-5 with TRBJ1-1; possible D gene TRBD1, 5 bases. Looked up from germline, CDR1 is MNHEY and CDR2 is SVGAGI. CDR3 size: 13 residues. Between the trimmed V and J ends, which lost 0 bases and 7 bases, there was a span of 9 bases.

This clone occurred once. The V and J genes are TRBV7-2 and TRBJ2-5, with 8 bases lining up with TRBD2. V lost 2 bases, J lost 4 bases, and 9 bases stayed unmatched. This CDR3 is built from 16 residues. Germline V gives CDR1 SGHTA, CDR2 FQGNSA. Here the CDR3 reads CASSLRLGGGAETQYF. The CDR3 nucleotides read TGTGCCAGCAGCTTAAGACTCGGGGGGGGCGCAGAGACCCAGTACTTC. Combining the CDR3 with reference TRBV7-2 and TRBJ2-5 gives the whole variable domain GAGVSQSPSNKVTEKGKDVELRCDPISGHTALYWYRQSLGQGLEFLIYFQGNSAPDKSGLPSDRFSAERTGGSVSTLTIQRTQQEDSAVYLCASSLRLGGGAETQYFGPGTRLLVL.

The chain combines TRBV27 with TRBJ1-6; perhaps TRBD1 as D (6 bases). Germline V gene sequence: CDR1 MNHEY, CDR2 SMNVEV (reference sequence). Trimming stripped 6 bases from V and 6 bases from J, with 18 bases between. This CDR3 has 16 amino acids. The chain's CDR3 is CASSPGQQRSNSPLHF. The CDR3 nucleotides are TGTGCCAGCAGCCCAGGACAGCAAAGGAGTAATTCACCCCTCCACTTT.

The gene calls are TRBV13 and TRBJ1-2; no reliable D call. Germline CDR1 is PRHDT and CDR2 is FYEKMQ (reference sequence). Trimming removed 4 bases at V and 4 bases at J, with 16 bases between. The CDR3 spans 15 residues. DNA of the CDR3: TGTGCCAGCAGCTCAAGCCCAAGTGGGAGCTATGGCTACACCTTC. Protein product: CASSSSPSGSYGYTF.

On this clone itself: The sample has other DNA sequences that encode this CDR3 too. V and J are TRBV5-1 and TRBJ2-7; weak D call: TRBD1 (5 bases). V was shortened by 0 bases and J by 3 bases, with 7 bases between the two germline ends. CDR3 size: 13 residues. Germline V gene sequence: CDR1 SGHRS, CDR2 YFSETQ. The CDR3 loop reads CASSLDRLYEQYF. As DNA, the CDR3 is TGCGCCAGCAGCTTGGACAGGCTCTACGAGCAGTACTTC.

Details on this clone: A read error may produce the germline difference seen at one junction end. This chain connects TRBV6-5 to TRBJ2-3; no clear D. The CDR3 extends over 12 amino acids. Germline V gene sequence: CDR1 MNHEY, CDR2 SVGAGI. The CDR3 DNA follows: TGTGCCAGCAGTTACAGCAAAGATACGCAGTATTTT. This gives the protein CASSYSKDTQYF.

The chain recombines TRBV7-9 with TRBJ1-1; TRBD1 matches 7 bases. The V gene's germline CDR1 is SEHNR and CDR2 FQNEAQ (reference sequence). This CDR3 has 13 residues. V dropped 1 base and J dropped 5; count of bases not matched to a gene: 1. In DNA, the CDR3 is TGTGCCAGCAGCTTAGTGACAGGGACTGAAGCTTTCTTT. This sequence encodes CASSLVTGTEAFF.

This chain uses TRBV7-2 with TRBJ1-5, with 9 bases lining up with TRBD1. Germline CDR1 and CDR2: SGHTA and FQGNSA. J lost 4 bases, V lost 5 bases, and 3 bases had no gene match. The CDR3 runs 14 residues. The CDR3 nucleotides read TGTGCCAGCAGCGGGACAGGGTTAAATCAGCCCCAGCATTTT. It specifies CASSGTGLNQPQHF.

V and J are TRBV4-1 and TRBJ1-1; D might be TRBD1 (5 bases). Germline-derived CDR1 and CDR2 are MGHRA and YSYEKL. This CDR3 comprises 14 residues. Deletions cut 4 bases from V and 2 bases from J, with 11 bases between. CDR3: CASSPAGSNTEAFF. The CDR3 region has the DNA TGCGCCAGCAGCCCCGCAGGGTCTAACACTGAAGCTTTCTTT.

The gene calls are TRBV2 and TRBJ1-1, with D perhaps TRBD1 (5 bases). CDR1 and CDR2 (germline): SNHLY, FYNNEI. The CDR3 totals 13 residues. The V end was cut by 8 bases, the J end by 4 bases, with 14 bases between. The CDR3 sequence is CASGRDLGTEAFF. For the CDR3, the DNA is TGTGCCAGCGGCCGGGACTTGGGCACTGAAGCTTTCTTT.